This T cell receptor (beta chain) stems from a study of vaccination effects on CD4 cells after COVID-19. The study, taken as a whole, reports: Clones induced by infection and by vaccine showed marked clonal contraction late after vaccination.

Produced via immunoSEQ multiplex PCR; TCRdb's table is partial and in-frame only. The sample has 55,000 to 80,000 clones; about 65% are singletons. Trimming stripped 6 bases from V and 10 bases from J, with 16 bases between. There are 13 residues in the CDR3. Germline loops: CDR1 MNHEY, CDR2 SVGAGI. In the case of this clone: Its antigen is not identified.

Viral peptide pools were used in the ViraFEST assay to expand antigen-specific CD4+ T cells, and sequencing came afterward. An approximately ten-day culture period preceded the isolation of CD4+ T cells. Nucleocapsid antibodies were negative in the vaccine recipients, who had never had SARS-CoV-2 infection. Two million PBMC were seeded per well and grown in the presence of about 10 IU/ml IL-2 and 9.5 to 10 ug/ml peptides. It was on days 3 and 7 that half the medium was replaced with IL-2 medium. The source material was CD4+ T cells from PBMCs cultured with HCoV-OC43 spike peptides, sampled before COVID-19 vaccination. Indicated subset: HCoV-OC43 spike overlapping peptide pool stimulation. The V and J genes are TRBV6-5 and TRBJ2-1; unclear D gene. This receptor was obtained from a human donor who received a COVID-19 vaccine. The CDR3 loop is CASRTTFSSEQFF. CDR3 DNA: TGTGCCAGCAGGACAACCTTTAGTTCCGAGCAGTTCTTC.